This T cell receptor (beta chain) was sequenced in a study of blood T cell repertoires in COVID-19 (dated by TCRdb to 2020 to 2022). For the study in its entirety: Samples covering the acute and convalescent phases of COVID-19 were provided by collaborators in the United States, Italy and Spain. The dataset comprised deeply sampled blood TCRbeta repertoires from subjects exposed to, actively infected with, or recovered from COVID-19. Where available, HLA class I and class II types were taken from metadata supplied by the sample provider and were not determined by assay-based typing. Samples were obtained from the ongoing ImmuneRACE study (first 160 participants) and from over a thousand subjects provided by 6 global collaborators. A de-identified subject ID, COVID-19 status, age in years and sex were almost always included in the sample metadata. A freely available public database, intended as a resource for researchers studying the immune response to SARS-CoV-2, is where the repertoires were released. The material from the prospective study consisted of cDNA or gDNA derived from T cells, B-cell-depleted T cells, or PBMCs.

TCRbeta CDR3 regions were amplified from genomic DNA using the immunoSEQ Assay, a bias-controlled multiplex PCR. The paper's data handling went like this. Nucleated cell counts per sample were estimated from amplification of reference gene primers within the assay. To quantify the absolute abundance of each unique TCRbeta CDR3 rearrangement, sequence reads were collapsed and filtered. For each sample, productive Simpson clonality was calculated as the square root of Simpson's diversity index over productive rearrangements. The table comes from immuneACCESS by way of TCRdb, which keeps in-frame sequences with V and J called. Part of the clones is missing from these tables; in studies checked, under half for an unresolved V gene and the rest for unknown reasons. V and J calls and clone size are those listed in that table; D and trimming were worked out from the DNA. The sample table holds more than 85,000 clones, of which over 65% were seen once. Less than 5% of the sample belongs to the ten largest clones.

This clone was observed once. This clone's antigen is unknown. No much larger clonotype is one base removed from it; base qualities were not supplied. Including cysteine and phenylalanine, the CDR3 has 13 amino acids. The DNA shown is the 39-base CDR3, in frame from base 1. V was cut back by 0 bases and J by 10 bases, leaving a gap of 12 bases between them. CDR1 is given as SGHDN and CDR2 as FVKESK, both from the germline V gene. The study at large found these results: How much clinical and demographic metadata was included differed by source and by participant, and the metadata was provided uncurated.

Whole blood was collected in K2EDTA tubes by collaborating institutions according to the institutions' own protocols. Collaborator samples were shipped for TCRbeta analysis as frozen whole blood, isolated PBMCs, or DNA extracted from either sample type. Recombination linked TRBV14 to TRBJ1-1; possibly the D gene is TRBD1, per 6 matching bases. The TCR was taken from a human donor in a cohort sampled during active COVID-19. The sample was peripheral blood. The CDR3 corresponds to CASSQDYSRGAFF. The DNA reads as follows: TGTGCCAGCAGCCAAGATTATAGCAGGGGAGCTTTCTTT.